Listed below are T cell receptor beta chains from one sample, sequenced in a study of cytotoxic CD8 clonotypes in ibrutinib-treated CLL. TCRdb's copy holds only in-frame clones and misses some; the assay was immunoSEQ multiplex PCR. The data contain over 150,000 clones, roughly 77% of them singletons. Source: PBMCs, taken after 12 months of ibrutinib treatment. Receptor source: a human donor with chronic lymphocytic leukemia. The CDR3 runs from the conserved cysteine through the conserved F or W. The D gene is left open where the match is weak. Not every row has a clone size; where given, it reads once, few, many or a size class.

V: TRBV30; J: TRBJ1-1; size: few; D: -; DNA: TGTGCCTGGGGTCGAATGGGGGGAGAAGCTTTCTTT; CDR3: CAWGRMGGEAFF
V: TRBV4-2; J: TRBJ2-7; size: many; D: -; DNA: TGTGCCAGCAGCCCCGTCGGCGGCCAAATCAACGCCCACGAGCAGTACTTC; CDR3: CASSPVGGQINAHEQYF
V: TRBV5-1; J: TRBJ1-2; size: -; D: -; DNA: TGCGCCAGCAGCTTAGGGACTGCAAGAGACTCTAACTATGGCTACACCTTC; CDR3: CASSLGTARDSNYGYTF
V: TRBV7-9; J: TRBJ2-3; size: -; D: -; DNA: TGTGCCAGCAGCTCCGGAAGGTTTCAGGGCCCAACAGTAGATACGCAGTATTTT; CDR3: CASSSGRFQGPTVDTQYF
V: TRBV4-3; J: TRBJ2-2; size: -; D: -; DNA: TGCGCCAGCAGCCAAGATCGCGTCGGGGAGCTGTTTTTT; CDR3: CASSQDRVGELFF
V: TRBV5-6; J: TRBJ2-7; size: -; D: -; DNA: TGTGCCAGCAGCAAAAACTACGAGCAGTACTTC; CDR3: CASSKNYEQYF
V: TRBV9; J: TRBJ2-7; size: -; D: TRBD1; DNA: TGTGCCAGCAGCGGCGGACAGGACTACGAGCAGTACTTC; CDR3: CASSGGQDYEQYF
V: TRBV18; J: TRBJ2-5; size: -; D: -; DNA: TGTGCCAGCTCACGTTACATGGAGGGACCCCAGACCCAGTACTTC; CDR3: CASSRYMEGPQTQYF
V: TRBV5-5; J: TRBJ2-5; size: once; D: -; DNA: TGCGGAGGGGGCCCATTGGAAGAGACCCAGTACTTC; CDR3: CGGGPLEETQYF
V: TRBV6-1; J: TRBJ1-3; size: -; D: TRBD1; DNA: TGTGCCAGCAGCGCTAGGACAGGGTCAGGAAACACCATATATTTT; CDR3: CASSARTGSGNTIYF
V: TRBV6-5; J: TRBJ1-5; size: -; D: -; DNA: TGTGCCAGCAGTTACTCTCCAGGGTCCAGTCAGCCCCAGCATTTT; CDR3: CASSYSPGSSQPQHF
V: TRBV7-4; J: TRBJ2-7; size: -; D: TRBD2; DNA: TGTGGAACTCCCGGGAATAGCGGGATCGACTCCTACGAGCAGTACTTC; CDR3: CGTPGNSGIDSYEQYF
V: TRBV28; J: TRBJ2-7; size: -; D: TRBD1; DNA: TGTGCCAGCAGTACCGCGACAGGGTTGAACTACGAGCAGTACTTC; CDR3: CASSTATGLNYEQYF
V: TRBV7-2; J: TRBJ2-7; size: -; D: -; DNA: TGTGCCAGCAGCTTAGGGGGGGGCTGGACCTACGAGCAGTACTTC; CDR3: CASSLGGGWTYEQYF
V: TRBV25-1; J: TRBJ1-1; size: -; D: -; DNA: TGTGCCAGCATCTTGAACACTGAAGCTTTCTTT; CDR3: CASILNTEAFF
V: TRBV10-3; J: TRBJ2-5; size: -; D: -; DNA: TGTGCCATCAAACGAGGGGGAGGGAGCGAGACCCAGTACTTC; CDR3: CAIKRGGGSETQYF
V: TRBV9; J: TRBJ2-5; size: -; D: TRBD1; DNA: TGTGCCAGCAGCGTAAGTCAAGGGGGCGGAAAAGAGACCCAGTACTTC; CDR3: CASSVSQGGGKETQYF
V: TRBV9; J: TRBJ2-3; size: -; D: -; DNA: TGTGCCAGCAGCCCCATACTGGATACGCAGTATTTT; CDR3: CASSPILDTQYF
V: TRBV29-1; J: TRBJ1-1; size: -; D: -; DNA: TGCAGCGTTCGGGTAGGAGGGGCGCGTAACACTGAAGCTTTCTTT; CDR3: CSVRVGGARNTEAFF
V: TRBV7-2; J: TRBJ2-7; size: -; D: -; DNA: TGTGCCAGCAGCCTTAGAGGGCCTAGCTCCTACGAGCAGTACTTC; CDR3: CASSLRGPSSYEQYF
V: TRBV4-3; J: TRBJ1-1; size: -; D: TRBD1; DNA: TGCGCCAGCAGCCGGGGACAGGGGGCTCCCGAAGCTTTCTTT; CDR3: CASSRGQGAPEAFF
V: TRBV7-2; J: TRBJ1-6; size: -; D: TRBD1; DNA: TGTGCCAGCAGCTTAGCGCAGGGGGCAGGATCACCCCTCCACTTT; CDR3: CASSLAQGAGSPLHF
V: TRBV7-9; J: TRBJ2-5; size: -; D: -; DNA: TGTGCCAGCAGCCACCCCGAGGTGCAGGGTCCAACGGAGACCCAGTACTTC; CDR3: CASSHPEVQGPTETQYF
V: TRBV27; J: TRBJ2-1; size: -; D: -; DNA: TGTGCCAGCAGTCCCTGGACAGTTGGGAACAATGAGCAGTTCTTC; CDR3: CASSPWTVGNNEQFF
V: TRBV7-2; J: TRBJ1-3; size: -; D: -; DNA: TGTGCCAGCAGTGAGGGGGGGAACTCTGGAAACACCATATATTTT; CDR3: CASSEGGNSGNTIYF
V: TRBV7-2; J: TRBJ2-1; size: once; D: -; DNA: TGTGCCAGCAGCTCTCAGTCAACCCGGGGCGATGAGCAGTTCTTC; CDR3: CASSSQSTRGDEQFF
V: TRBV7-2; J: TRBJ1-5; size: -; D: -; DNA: TGTGCCAGCAGCTTAGGTATCAGGGTTGGCAATCAGCCCCAGCATTTT; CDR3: CASSLGIRVGNQPQHF
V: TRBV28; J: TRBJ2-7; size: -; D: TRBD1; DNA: TGTGCCAGCAGCCAGCCAAGGGACAGCCCGAGCTCCTACGAGCAGTACTTC; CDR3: CASSQPRDSPSSYEQYF
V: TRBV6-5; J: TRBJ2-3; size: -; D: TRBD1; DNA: TGTGCCAGCAGTCCGACAGGGAGAACAGATACGCAGTATTTT; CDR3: CASSPTGRTDTQYF
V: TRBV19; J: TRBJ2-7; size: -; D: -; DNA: TGTGCCAGTAGTATAGTTGACGGACGCTACGAGCAGTACTTC; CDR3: CASSIVDGRYEQYF
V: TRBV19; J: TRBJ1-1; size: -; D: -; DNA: TGTGCCAGTATCCCAGGACAGTTAATGAACACTGAAGCTTTCTTT; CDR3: CASIPGQLMNTEAFF
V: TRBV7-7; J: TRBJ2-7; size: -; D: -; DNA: TGTGCCAGCAGCGAGGGGATATCGAGGAACGAGCAGTACTTC; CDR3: CASSEGISRNEQYF
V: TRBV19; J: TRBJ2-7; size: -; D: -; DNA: TGTGCCAGTAGTCCTCAGGGGGGCGTAGACGAGCAGTACTTC; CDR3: CASSPQGGVDEQYF